The clone carrying this T cell receptor (beta chain) has a handful of counts. Its target is unknown. The CDR3 has 15 amino acids. V lost 6 bases to trimming and J lost 11 bases, with 20 bases between them. The V gene's germline CDR1 is MNHNS and CDR2 SASEGT. Unique molecular identifiers were built into the TCR beta cDNA libraries. Roughly 450,000 cDNA molecules were recovered from an input of about 0.95 to 11 million T cells. One entry per CDR3 protein results from TCRdb running MiXCR on the PCR reads. The sample includes around 770,000 distinct CDR3 sequences, around 45% of them seen just once. These data come from a study of post-analysis software for immune sequencing data. Looking at the study overall: Recorded subtypes: relapsing-remitting, secondary progressive, progressive-relapsing; some patients unannotated. Study-level points and caveats: The authors found that F measure strongly co-clustered same-batch samples. Multiple sclerosis was associated with a significant reduction in normalized Chao1 diversity relative to controls. TRBV segments more frequent in patients than in controls numbered roughly 5 and included TRBV5-6, TRBV5-1 and TRBV20-1.

The sequenced material came from blood. The origin of this receptor is a girl aged 5-17 years with multiple sclerosis. This chain joins TRBV6-1 and TRBJ1-6, with D uncertain. The CDR3 sequence: CASSPGPSAPPPLHF. Here the CDR3 DNA reads TGTGCCAGCAGCCCGGGCCCCTCGGCACCGCCACCCCTCCACTTT.